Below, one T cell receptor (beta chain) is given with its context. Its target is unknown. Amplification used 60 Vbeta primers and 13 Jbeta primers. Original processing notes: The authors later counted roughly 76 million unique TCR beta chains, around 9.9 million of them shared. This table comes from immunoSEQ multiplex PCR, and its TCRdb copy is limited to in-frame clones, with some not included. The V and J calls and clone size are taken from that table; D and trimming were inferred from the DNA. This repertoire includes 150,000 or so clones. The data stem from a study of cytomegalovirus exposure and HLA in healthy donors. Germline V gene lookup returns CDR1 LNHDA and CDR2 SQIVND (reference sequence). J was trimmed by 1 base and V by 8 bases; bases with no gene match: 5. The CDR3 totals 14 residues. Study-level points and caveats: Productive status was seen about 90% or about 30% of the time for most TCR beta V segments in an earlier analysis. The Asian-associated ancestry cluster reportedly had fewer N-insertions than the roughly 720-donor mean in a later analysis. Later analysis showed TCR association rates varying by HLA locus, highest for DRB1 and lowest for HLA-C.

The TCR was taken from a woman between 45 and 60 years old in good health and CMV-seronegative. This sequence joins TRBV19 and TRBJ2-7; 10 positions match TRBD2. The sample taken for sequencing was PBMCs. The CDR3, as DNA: TGTGCCAGTGAAGGACTAGCGGTGTCCTACGAGCAGTACTTC. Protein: CASEGLAVSYEQYF.